A selection of T cell receptor beta chains follows, all from one sample in a study of cytomegalovirus exposure and HLA in healthy donors. Libraries were prepared by immunoSEQ multiplex PCR; TCRdb keeps only in-frame clonotypes and omits some of them. The profile shows around 130,000 clones, approximately 80% of them singletons. The sequenced material came from PBMCs. Source of these receptors: a boy between 2 and 10 years old in good health and CMV-seronegative. Each CDR3 is given with its conserved first and last residue. Fields, in order: clone size, J gene, D gene, V gene, CDR3 DNA, CDR3 protein. The D gene is left open where the match is weak. Size is stated for part of the rows, as once, few or many counts, or as a class when the clone is expanded.

.	TRBJ1-4	.	TRBV30	TGTGCCTGGAACCCATACGGGGGTGCTAATGAAAAACTGTTTTTT	CAWNPYGGANEKLFF
.	TRBJ1-1	.	TRBV6-1	TGTGCCAGCAGCGACCCCGCTACAGGGAACACTGAAGCTTTCTTT	CASSDPATGNTEAFF
.	TRBJ2-5	TRBD1	TRBV5-1	TGCGCCAGCAGCGGAGACAGGGTCTCAGAGACCCAGTACTTC	CASSGDRVSETQYF
few	TRBJ2-5	TRBD2	TRBV6-1	TGTGCCAGCAGTGGACTAGCGGGGGGGCAAGAGACCCAGTACTTC	CASSGLAGGQETQYF
.	TRBJ1-6	.	TRBV11-2	TGTGCCAGCAGTTTCAGGGAGGGCAATTCACCCCTCCACTTT	CASSFREGNSPLHF
.	TRBJ2-1	TRBD2	TRBV6-5	TGTGCCAGCAGTTACGAGGGACTAGGGATAAATGAGCAGTTCTTC	CASSYEGLGINEQFF
once	TRBJ2-1	TRBD2	TRBV9	TGTGCCAGCAGCCCGCTAGCGGGGGGGGTAGATGAGCAGTTCTTC	CASSPLAGGVDEQFF
.	TRBJ1-3	TRBD1	TRBV6-6	TGTGCCAGCAGTCGGACAGGGGCTGGAAACACCATATATTTT	CASSRTGAGNTIYF
.	TRBJ1-4	TRBD1	TRBV25-1	TGTGCCAGTCAGGAGCCCGGACAGGGACATAGGGGAAAACTGTTTTTT	CASQEPGQGHRGKLFF
.	TRBJ1-1	.	TRBV18	TGTGCCAGCTCACCCAGCGGGGGGAACACTGAAGCTTTCTTT	CASSPSGGNTEAFF
.	TRBJ2-6	TRBD2	TRBV5-4	TGTGCCAGCACCCTTGGACTAGCCTCGCTCGCCGGGGCCAACGTCCTGACTTTC	CASTLGLASLAGANVLTF
.	TRBJ2-3	TRBD2	TRBV6-6	TGTGCCAGCAGTTACCCCAGAGCGGGAGGTCCAGATACGCAGTATTTT	CASSYPRAGGPDTQYF
.	TRBJ1-5	TRBD1	TRBV7-9	TGTGCCAGCAGCTCAGGACAGGATAGCAATCAGCCCCAGCATTTT	CASSSGQDSNQPQHF
.	TRBJ2-7	.	TRBV27	TGTGCCAGCAGTTTATTGGGGGGCGAGCAGTACTTC	CASSLLGGEQYF
.	TRBJ1-2	.	TRBV9	TGTGCCAGCAGCCCAGCGGACAGTCTCGGCTACACCTTC	CASSPADSLGYTF
.	TRBJ1-3	.	TRBV6-5	TGTGCCAGCAGTTACGGGTTCGGACACTCTGGAAACACCATATATTTT	CASSYGFGHSGNTIYF
.	TRBJ2-2	.	TRBV19	TGTGCCAGTACCCTGGAGGGGAACACCGGGGAGCTGTTTTTT	CASTLEGNTGELFF
once	TRBJ1-2	.	TRBV5-6	TGTGCCAGCAGCCTGGACACCCTTAACGGCTACACCTTC	CASSLDTLNGYTF
.	TRBJ2-7	TRBD1	TRBV6-5	TGTGCCAGCAGTCGGGACAGGGGGCACCGATACGAGCAGTACTTC	CASSRDRGHRYEQYF
.	TRBJ1-2	.	TRBV4-1	TGCGCCAGCAGCCAAGATTCGGGGATATATGGCTACACCTTC	CASSQDSGIYGYTF
.	TRBJ2-7	.	TRBV13	TGTGCCACCGCGCTGTCCGACGAGCAGTACTTC	CATALSDEQYF
.	TRBJ2-1	.	TRBV6-5	TGTGCCAGCAGTCCAGGGGCCGACTATAATGAGCAGTTCTTC	CASSPGADYNEQFF
.	TRBJ1-3	.	TRBV13	TGTGCCAGCAGCTTAGGGGGGAGCTCTGGAAACACCATATATTTT	CASSLGGSSGNTIYF
few	TRBJ2-1	.	TRBV5-1	TGCGCCCACTATGGGGCATGCAATGAGCAGTTCTTC	CAHYGACNEQFF
.	TRBJ1-1	.	TRBV11-2	TGTGCCAGCAGCCCCGGGACACGAGGGTTGAACACTGAAGCTTTCTTT	CASSPGTRGLNTEAFF
once	TRBJ1-1	.	TRBV27	TGTGCCAGCAGTTACCGGCCCGGGGGTACTGAAGCTTTCTTT	CASSYRPGGTEAFF
.	TRBJ1-2	TRBD1	TRBV4-1	TGCGCCAGCAGCCAGGTGGACACAGGGGGAACGGATGGCTACACCTTC	CASSQVDTGGTDGYTF
once	TRBJ2-1	.	TRBV6-5	TGTGCCAGCAGCTGGACAGAGTTCTCCTACAATGAGCAGTTCTTC	CASSWTEFSYNEQFF
.	TRBJ2-7	.	TRBV29-1	TGCAGCTTCGAGACAGGGAGGCCCTACGAGCAGTACTTC	CSFETGRPYEQYF
.	TRBJ2-3	TRBD2	TRBV4-2	TGTGCCAGCAGCCAGGATACTAGCGGGTTTGCAGATACGCAGTATTTT	CASSQDTSGFADTQYF
.	TRBJ2-6	.	TRBV7-2	TGTGCCAGCAGCTCCCAGGCCTCCGGGGCCAACGTCCTGACTTTC	CASSSQASGANVLTF
.	TRBJ1-2	TRBD1	TRBV9	TGTGCCAGCAACGCGGGACAGGGGCTGGACTATGGCTACACCTTC	CASNAGQGLDYGYTF
once	TRBJ1-4	TRBD1	TRBV6-6	TGTGCCAGCAGGCTGACAGGGCATAATGAAAAACTGTTTTTT	CASRLTGHNEKLFF
few	TRBJ1-3	.	TRBV10-3	TGTGCCATCGGCGGCCCTGGAAACACCATATATTTT	CAIGGPGNTIYF
.	TRBJ1-2	TRBD1	TRBV9	TGTGCCAGCAGCCCTCTGACAGGGGAGATCCCCGCTAGGGGCTACACCTTC	CASSPLTGEIPARGYTF
.	TRBJ2-5	.	TRBV4-1	TGCGCCAGCAGCCAAGAAGGCAGGGGAGGGGAGACCCAGTACTTC	CASSQEGRGGETQYF
once	TRBJ2-6	.	TRBV7-6	TGTGCCAGCAGCCCCGGAGGTGCGGCGGCCAACGTCCTGACTTTC	CASSPGGAAANVLTF
.	TRBJ2-6	.	TRBV4-2	TGTGCCAGCAGCCAAGATGGGGACAACTCTGGGGCCAACGTCCTGACTTTC	CASSQDGDNSGANVLTF
.	TRBJ1-6	.	TRBV5-1	TGCGCCTCGACTACGGGACTGATGGACAATTCACCCCTCCACTTT	CASTTGLMDNSPLHF
once	TRBJ1-2	.	TRBV9	TGTGCCAGCAGCCCTCGACAGGACTCTAACTATGGCTACACCTTC	CASSPRQDSNYGYTF
.	TRBJ2-6	.	TRBV5-1	TGCGCCAGCAGCTTGGCGGCGGGCGTCTCTGGGGCCAACGTCCTGACTTTC	CASSLAAGVSGANVLTF
.	TRBJ2-2	TRBD1	TRBV5-1	TGCGCCAGCAGCTCTAACAGGGGAACCGGGGAGCTGTTTTTT	CASSSNRGTGELFF
.	TRBJ2-1	TRBD1	TRBV11-2	TGTGCCAGCAGTCCCCCAATGGGACAGGATTACAATGAGCAGTTCTTC	CASSPPMGQDYNEQFF
.	TRBJ1-4	.	TRBV7-9	TGTGCCAGCGGTGACTTAGGTGAAAAACTGTTTTTT	CASGDLGEKLFF
.	TRBJ1-6	TRBD1	TRBV9	TGTGCCAGCAGCGGGGGGACAGGTGGTTCACCCCTCCACTTT	CASSGGTGGSPLHF
.	TRBJ2-3	.	TRBV29-1	TGCAGCGGGACTTACCCGGGCCTCGCCACAGATACGCAGTATTTT	CSGTYPGLATDTQYF
.	TRBJ1-5	.	TRBV4-1	TGCGCCAGCAGCCAAGAGTACCCGTCGGAGCCCCAGCATTTT	CASSQEYPSEPQHF
once	TRBJ2-5	.	TRBV5-1	TGCGCCAGCACCGGGAATGGGGGGGCCCAAGAGACCCAGTACTTC	CASTGNGGAQETQYF
.	TRBJ1-2	TRBD1	TRBV6-6	TGTGCCAGCAGTTCAGGGGGGAACGGCTACACCTTC	CASSSGGNGYTF
.	TRBJ2-7	TRBD2	TRBV7-2	TGTGCCAGCAGCTTAGTGGGCACTAGCGGGGGGGCCTTCTTC	CASSLVGTSGGAFF
.	TRBJ1-3	TRBD1	TRBV9	TGTGCCAGCAGCGTTACGACAGGGAGCTCTGGAAACACCATATATTTT	CASSVTTGSSGNTIYF
.	TRBJ1-5	.	TRBV19	TGTGCCAGTAGTATTGGATCAGGGAATTACAGCAATCAGCCCCAGCATTTT	CASSIGSGNYSNQPQHF
.	TRBJ2-1	TRBD1	TRBV13	TGTGCCAGCAGCCATATTCGAGTCCCGGACAGGTCCTACAATGAGCAGTTCTTC	CASSHIRVPDRSYNEQFF
.	TRBJ2-3	TRBD2	TRBV29-1	TGCAGCGTTGTCCCGAGACTAGCGGGAGGCGCAGATACGCAGTATTTT	CSVVPRLAGGADTQYF
.	TRBJ1-1	.	TRBV11-1	TGTGCCAGCAGCTTTCTGGGGGACAAACGGAACACTGAAGCTTTCTTT	CASSFLGDKRNTEAFF
.	TRBJ1-1	.	TRBV13	TGTGCCAGCAGGCCTCTTCTCGACAGGAAAACTGAAGCTTTCTTT	CASRPLLDRKTEAFF
.	TRBJ2-7	TRBD1	TRBV10-3	TGTGCCATCAGGAGACAGGGGCCGAACTACGAGCAGTACTTC	CAIRRQGPNYEQYF
.	TRBJ1-2	.	TRBV7-9	TGTGCCAGCAGCCCCCGGGACACAGATGGCTACACCTTC	CASSPRDTDGYTF
few	TRBJ1-1	.	TRBV5-6	TGTGCCAGCAGAACCCGGTCGGTGAACACTGAAGCTTTCTTT	CASRTRSVNTEAFF
.	TRBJ1-2	.	TRBV2	TGTGCCAGCGTGGTGGGGGGGCGAGGCTATGGCTACACCTTC	CASVVGGRGYGYTF